This record looks at one TCR beta chain sequence and its context. The J segment lost 1 base and the V segment lost 2 bases, leaving 6 bases of the junction unmatched. Germline assignment: CDR1 SGHTA and CDR2 FQGTGA. This CDR3 has 17 residues. This sample was taken from a study of shared clonotypes between healthy human individuals. In the authors' methods: Owing to the provision of junction-only sequences devoid of quality scores by immunoSEQ, filtering differed. Some clones are missing from TCRdb's copy, which holds only in-frame ones; the method was immunoSEQ multiplex PCR. That table furnishes V, J and clone size, whereas the DNA furnished D and trimming. The sample consists of approximately 2,000,000 clones, approximately 90% of them appearing once.

The clonotype originates from a man aged 18 to 30 in good health. Some clones in this sample may be carry-over from other donors' samples. V usage is TRBV7-3 and J usage is TRBJ2-2, with 8 nucleotides matching TRBD2. Material for sequencing was naive CD4+ T cells from PBMCs. Stated subset: CD45RA+ positively selected. This chain's CDR3 is CASSLQAGTRNTGELFF. As DNA, the CDR3 is TGTGCCAGCAGCTTACAGGCAGGGACTAGGAACACCGGGGAGCTGTTTTTT.